The clone carrying this T cell receptor beta chain has only a few counts. Primers used for first-strand cDNA, a TRAV- and TRBV-specific set, covered both alpha and beta chains. With a constant-region primer and a V-primer adapter, TCRs were subjected to approximately 18 PCR cycles of amplification. TCRdb fed the reads into MiXCR, producing one record per CDR3 protein. The data contain about 39,000 distinct CDR3 sequences, around a third of them singletons. This sample is part of a study of low-dose radiotherapy and immunotherapy resistance in tumors. At the level of the study: Dosing for Cohort 2 consisted of 1 Gy per fraction every two weeks, reaching a total of 13 Gy over 26 weeks. On an every-two-weeks schedule, patients received intravenous nivolumab 240 mg, along with ipilimumab 1 mg/kg every six weeks. Treatment included intravenous cyclophosphamide dosed at 200 mg/m2 every two weeks, one day before radiation and immunotherapy. Each patient took aspirin at a dose of 300 mg by mouth once daily over the course of four cycles, with dosing beginning on cycle 1 day 1.

Regarding time point: before trial treatment. Trimming took 3 bases from V and 2 from J; bases not matched to a gene: 13. The CDR3 is 17 residues long. CDR1 and CDR2 (germline): SGHTA, FQGNSA. The chain has TRBV7-2 and TRBJ2-7, with TRBD2 matching over 7 bases. This specimen was PBMCs, taken before treatment. The receptor was derived from a male donor with gallbladder cancer. The CDR3 coding sequence is TGTGCCAGCAGCTTTATCAAACCCACTAGCGTCACCTACGAGCAGTACTTC. It translates to CASSFIKPTSVTYEQYF.